The 22 T cell receptor beta chains reported below all come from one sample, sequenced in a study of blood T cell repertoires in COVID-19. Using immunoSEQ multiplex PCR, the repertoire was profiled, and TCRdb retains in-frame clones only, with some absent. This sample has about 140,000 clones, with 87% found just once. The sequencing sample was made of peripheral blood. These receptors were taken from a woman in her 50s with acute or convalescent COVID-19.

This clone was detected only a few times. This chain links TRBV6-1 with TRBJ1-1; the D is unclear. The germline V gene has CDR1 MNHNS and CDR2 SASEGT. The CDR3 spans 13 residues. Trimming removed 3 bases from V and 4 bases from J, with 9 bases in between. The chain's CDR3 is CASSEREVTEAFF. Here the CDR3 DNA reads TGTGCCAGCAGTGAGCGGGAGGTCACTGAAGCTTTCTTT.

The rearrangement joins TRBV5-6 to TRBJ2-7; 7 nucleotides agree with TRBD2. Germline trimming cut 3 bases from V and 4 bases from J; bases unmatched to any gene: 10. There are 15 residues in the CDR3. Germline loops: CDR1 SGHDT, CDR2 YYEEEE. The CDR3 reads CASSSAPSGAYEQYF. CDR3 in DNA: TGTGCCAGCAGCTCAGCTCCTAGCGGAGCTTACGAGCAGTACTTC. Using reference TRBV5-6 and TRBJ2-7 for the parts outside the CDR3, the full variable domain is DAGVTQSPTHLIKTRGQQVTLRCSPKSGHDTVSWYQQALGQGPQFIFQYYEEEERQRGNFPDRFSGHQFPNYSSELNVNALLLGDSALYLCASSSAPSGAYEQYFGPGTRLTVT.

This sequence joins TRBV11-2 and TRBJ1-2, with D unclear. The CDR3 runs to 13 residues. The germline V gene has CDR1 SGHAT and CDR2 FQNNGV. The ends were cut back, 1 base at V and 4 bases at J, with 7 bases in the middle. This CDR3 reads CASSLGGAYGYTF. In DNA, the CDR3 is TGTGCCAGCAGCTTAGGGGGAGCCTATGGCTACACCTTC.

The chain has TRBV18 and TRBJ2-7; D is ambiguous. The CDR3 is 14 amino acids. The V end was cut by 0 bases, the J end by 2 bases, with 8 bases between. Germline V CDR1 and CDR2: KGHSH, LQKENI. For the CDR3, the DNA is TGTGCCAGCTCACCACCGAGACACCCCTACGAGCAGTACTTC. Its translation is CASSPPRHPYEQYF.

The chain links TRBV5-1 to TRBJ2-3; a weak D match, TRBD2 (5 bases). The CDR3 totals 15 residues. Looked up from germline, CDR1 is SGHRS and CDR2 is YFSETQ. V was trimmed by 3 bases and J by 1 base, leaving 12 bases between them. The chain's CDR3 is CASSSPGAGTDTQYF. CDR3 bases: TGCGCCAGCAGCTCCCCAGGAGCGGGCACAGATACGCAGTATTTT. Looking up the rest from reference TRBV5-1 and TRBJ2-3 gives the full variable domain: KAGVTQTPRYLIKTRGQQVTLSCSPISGHRSVSWYQQTPGQGLQFLFEYFSETQRNKGNFPGRFSGRQFSNSRSEMNVSTLELGDSALYLCASSSPGAGTDTQYFGPGTRLTVL.

The chain uses TRBV7-9 and TRBJ2-1; D might be TRBD2 (6 bases). Looked up from germline, CDR1 is SEHNR and CDR2 is FQNEAQ (reference sequence). V was cut by 2 bases and J by 9 bases, with 11 bases left in between. This CDR3 has 13 amino acids. The CDR3 DNA reads as TGTGCCAGCAGCTTATTGTGGGGGGTTGAGCAGTTCTTC. Residues: CASSLLWGVEQFF.

The chain links TRBV24-1 to TRBJ2-7; 11 bases align to TRBD2. This CDR3 is 16 amino acids long. J gave up 6 bases and V 3 bases, and 9 bases lay outside the gene matches. Germline V lookup: CDR1 KGHDR, CDR2 SFDVKD. In nucleotides, the CDR3 is TGTGCCACCAGTGATGGGTTAGCGGGAGGGCCTCCCGAGCAGTACTTC. Its translation is CATSDGLAGGPPEQYF.

V usage is TRBV19 and J usage is TRBJ2-2; the D gene is possibly TRBD2 (5 bases). The CDR3 runs to 12 residues. Trimming took off 4 bases at V and 5 bases at J, with 5 bases between the two ends. The germline gives CDR1 LNHDA, CDR2 SQIVND (reference sequence). The CDR3 DNA reads as TGTGCCAGTAGTACGGGGACCGGGGAGCTGTTTTTT. Encoded protein: CASSTGTGELFF.

This clone was observed a single time. This sequence joins TRBV10-2 and TRBJ2-5; the match to TRBD2 covers 12 bases. The germline V gene encodes CDR1 WSHSY and CDR2 SAAADI. The CDR3 contains 16 residues. V lost 6 bases, J lost 1 base, and 6 bases stayed unmatched. CDR3 nucleotides: TGCGCCAGCAGCTTGACTAGCGGGGGCCTCCAAGAGACCCAGTACTTC. As protein: CASSLTSGGLQETQYF.

The chain uses TRBV7-9 and TRBJ1-1; 8 nucleotides align to TRBD1. The CDR3 has 14 amino acids. Germline V gene sequence: CDR1 SEHNR, CDR2 FQNEAQ (reference sequence). Trimming at V came to 3 bases and at J to 6 bases, leaving 6 bases not matched to a gene. In nucleotides, the CDR3 is TGTGCCAGCAGCTTCGGACAGGGTTCGCCTGAAGCTTTCTTT. Its protein product is CASSFGQGSPEAFF.

The rearrangement uses TRBV30 and TRBJ2-1, with TRBD2 matching 8 bases. CDR3 size: 12 residues. The germline V gene has CDR1 GTSNPN and CDR2 SVGIG (reference sequence). Unmatched junction bases numbered 2, after V lost 0 bases and J lost 10 bases. Here the CDR3 reads CAWSVRGGEQFF. The CDR3 DNA reads TGTGCCTGGAGTGTACGGGGGGGCGAGCAGTTCTTC.

The chain recombines TRBV7-2 with TRBJ2-7; possible D gene TRBD1, 6 bases. The CDR3 spans 15 residues. The germline V gene encodes CDR1 SGHTA and CDR2 FQGNSA. Trimming shortened V by 2 bases and J by 2 bases, and 13 bases separated the two germline ends. CDR3 residues: CASSLSPDRTYEQYF. The CDR3 bases are TGTGCCAGCAGCTTATCCCCTGACAGGACCTACGAGCAGTACTTC.

The chain recombines TRBV6-5 with TRBJ2-1; 8 bases are shared with TRBD1. After removal of 7 bases from V and 5 bases from J, the junction contained 10 bases not matched to a gene. The CDR3 consists of 15 residues. Germline CDR1 reads MNHEY; CDR2 reads SVGAGI. The chain's CDR3 is CASKSAGTGDNEQFF. The CDR3 DNA reads as TGTGCCAGCAAATCTGCTGGGACAGGAGACAATGAGCAGTTCTTC.

This chain uses TRBV19 with TRBJ1-1; weak D call: TRBD1 (5 bases). The CDR3 runs to 13 residues. Germline CDR1 LNHDA, CDR2 SQIVND (reference sequence). V lost 6 bases, J lost 1 base, and 9 bases lay in between. The chain's CDR3 is CASSETANTEAFF. CDR3 coding DNA: TGTGCCAGTAGCGAGACAGCGAACACTGAAGCTTTCTTT.

The chain has TRBV21-1 and TRBJ1-2. TRBV21-1 is flagged as a pseudogene. This CDR3 contains 15 residues. CDR3 sequence: CASSKSGTRLDGYTF. Written as DNA, the CDR3 is TGTGCCAGCAGCAAAAGCGGGACGCGCTTGGATGGCTACACCTTC.

The genes are TRBV9 and TRBJ2-1; D is ambiguous. Germline values: CDR1 SGDLS, CDR2 YYNGEE. The CDR3 is 13 residues long. V lost 2 bases to trimming and J lost 5 bases, with 8 bases between them. The CDR3 DNA reads TGTGCCAGCAGCGTTTTAGTGCACAATGAGCAGTTCTTC. Its translation is CASSVLVHNEQFF.

This clone has a single count. The CDR3 DNA is TGTGCCAGCACCACATTGATGAACACTGAAGCTTTCTTT. Translating it yields CASTTLMNTEAFF. The rearrangement links TRBV11-2 to TRBJ1-1; D remains ambiguous. The CDR3 totals 13 residues. Germline V gene sequence: CDR1 SGHAT, CDR2 FQNNGV. Between the trimmed V and J ends, which lost 7 bases and 0 bases, there was a span of 9 bases.

V is TRBV2 and J is TRBJ2-7, with TRBD2 matching 12 bases. The V gene end was trimmed by 5 bases and the J gene end by 4 bases; junction bases not matched to a gene: 6. CDR1 and CDR2 from the germline V gene are SNHLY and FYNNEI. The CDR3 totals 15 residues. The CDR3, as DNA: TGTGCCAGCAGTTTCACTAGCGGGGGGACTTACGAGCAGTACTTC. Protein product: CASSFTSGGTYEQYF. The full variable domain, completed using reference TRBV2 and TRBJ2-7, is EPEVTQTPSHQVTQMGQEVILRCVPISNHLYFYWYRQILGQKVEFLVSFYNNEISEKSEIFDDQFSVERPDGSNFTLKIRSTKLEDSAMYFCASSFTSGGTYEQYFGPGTRLTVT.

The CDR3 sequence: CASSLVRGPDGYTF. Written as DNA, the CDR3 is TGTGCCAGCAGTTTAGTCAGGGGGCCTGATGGCTACACCTTC. The chain couples TRBV28 to TRBJ1-2, with 8 bases lining up with TRBD1. In germline, CDR1 is MDHEN, CDR2 SYDVKM. V trimming: 2 bases; J trimming: 6 bases; junction bases outside the gene matches: 5. CDR3 size: 14 residues.

This clone came up once. This rearrangement joins TRBV30 to TRBJ1-2, with D unresolved. Germline CDR1 GTSNPN, CDR2 SVGIG (reference sequence). V was clipped by 3 bases and J by 1 base, with 3 bases between them. The CDR3 contains 11 residues. Here the CDR3 reads CAWRYNYGYTF. CDR3 DNA: TGTGCCTGGAGATATAACTATGGCTACACCTTC. The variable domain in full, completed from reference TRBV30 and TRBJ1-2, reads SQTIHQWPATLVQPVGSPLSLECTVEGTSNPNLYWYRQAAGRGLQLLFYSVGIGQISSEVPQNLSASRPQDRQFILSSKKLLLSDSGFYLCAWRYNYGYTFGSGTRLTVV.

The chain uses TRBV27 and TRBJ1-1; unclear D gene. V dropped 7 bases and J dropped 1 base, with 7 bases sitting between them. The length of the CDR3 is 12 residues. The germline gives CDR1 MNHEY, CDR2 SMNVEV (reference sequence). CDR3 bases: TGTGCCAGCAAGGAGGGGAACACTGAAGCTTTCTTT. As protein: CASKEGNTEAFF.

The CDR3, as DNA: TGTGCCAGCAGCTTAGAGGGAACAGGGGGGTCAGGCTACACCTTC. It is translated as CASSLEGTGGSGYTF. The rearrangement uses TRBV7-2 and TRBJ1-2, with 8 bases that match TRBD1. Germline assignment: CDR1 SGHTA and CDR2 FQGNSA. V trimming: 1 base; J trimming: 8 bases; junction bases outside the gene matches: 9. This CDR3 has 15 amino acids.